This T cell receptor (beta chain) appears in the sequencing data of a study of T cells in Graves' hyperthyroidism and ophthalmopathy (dated by TCRdb to the late 2010s). In the study overall: Peripheral blood samples were taken at initial diagnosis, before any treatment was given. Prospective prediction of ophthalmopathy was tested in an independent validation cohort consisting of under 20 hyperthyroidism patients and 15 or so patients who later progressed to ophthalmopathy. In roughly six Graves' hyperthyroidism patients, the study also compared T-cell repertoires from thyroid tissue with T-cell repertoires from blood. Once sampling was done, hyperthyroidism patients were given methimazole at a starting dose of 30 mg daily, whereas ophthalmopathy patients were given high-dose intravenous methylprednisolone. The paper reports TCR Vbeta CDR3 sequencing of 135 peripheral blood samples: approximately 41 ophthalmopathy, under 80 hyperthyroidism and around 17 progressor patients. To identify distinguishing TCR V-J signatures, a discovery cohort of 100 or so patients was used, comprising some 45 with Graves' ophthalmopathy and around 60 with stable Graves' hyperthyroidism. The 95 to 100 discovery patients were divided at random into training and test sets in a 7:3 ratio.

TCR beta CDR3 regions were amplified from RNA transcripts. A first-round RT-PCR of the TCR CDR3 used the HTBI primer set with the Qiagen OneStep RT-PCR kit. The libraries were constructed in a second round of multiplex PCR and then size-selected and purified. Sequencing of the libraries was done on an Illumina HiSeq2000 using paired-end 100 bp reads. The authors' pipeline ran thus. Raw data were processed with SOAPnuke, discarding reads with adapters, uncalled bases, mean Phred below 15, or no exact constant-primer or identifier match. COPE v1.2.5 was used to merge the high-quality paired reads, and each unique nucleotide sequence was defined as a clonotype. Clonotypes were aligned to IMGT TRBV, TRBD and TRBJ reference segments using MiTCR v1.1. The analysis was restricted to V-J combinations with a frequency above 0.0001, which together covered 98% to 99.2% of the repertoires. A TCS score was defined as the ratio of F50 (clonal expansion) to E x V (chaos), with BLOSUM62-based TCRdist applied between CDR3 peptides within each V-J. Welch's t-statistics and random forest reduced roughly 540 V-J features to around 14, which were used in a naive Bayes classifier (R e1071). Starting from the raw public reads, TCRdb applied fastp trimming at Q25, assembled clones with MiXCR and retained in-frame beta chains. Merged by CDR3 protein, the rows form single entries marked with the most common genes and DNA. V and J calls and clone size were set by TCRdb, not the authors. This sample holds around 700,000 distinct CDR3 sequences; about 17% were observed only once. The ten largest account for 16% of the sample.

Spanning cysteine to phenylalanine, the CDR3 consists of 15 amino acids. Only the CDR3 DNA stays, 45 bases, in frame from base 1. Reading the germline V gene gives CDR1 SGHAT and CDR2 FQNNGV. The germline V end is reduced by 5 bases and the J end by 7 bases; junction bases left unmatched: 7. Broader findings and caveats from the paper: In validation, the model predicted progression to ophthalmopathy a median of around six months before onset, with 65% to 71% sensitivity and roughly 79% specificity. Ophthalmopathy was separated from stable hyperthyroidism by a 13 V-J signature model, with 85% to 90% sensitivity and approximately 81% specificity obtained in cross-validation and 80%/75% obtained in testing. Sample size was not statistically predetermined, and blinding of investigators to group allocation was not performed. Most expanded thyroid clonotypes (frequency above 0.001) were also detected in blood, a finding suggesting that blood repertoires may reflect thyroid immune responses.

Hyperthyroidism patients were aged 18 to 65 years and newly diagnosed, with disease duration of less than 2 months. Any patient with an uncontrolled infection, another autoimmune disease, pregnancy or lactation was excluded. Clinical symptoms, serum thyroxine and TRAb, thyroid ultrasound, and orbital computed tomography formed the basis for the diagnoses. Blood from progressor patients was drawn when they were first diagnosed with hyperthyroidism, before any ophthalmopathy symptoms appeared. Ficoll-Paque density gradient centrifugation was used to isolate PBMCs from approximately 10 ml of fresh peripheral blood. Patients classed as progressors first received a Graves' hyperthyroidism diagnosis and then went on to develop ophthalmopathy during follow-up. Trizol reagent was used to extract total RNA, and RNA quality was then checked on an Agilent 2100 Bioanalyzer. In this sample, this clonotype turned up many times. The specificity of this receptor is unknown. No base quality information exists; no much larger clone differs at one position.

The rearrangement joined TRBV11-2 to TRBJ2-1; the central 11 bases match TRBD2. Specimen: blood. This TCR was recovered from a woman aged 45-59 years with Graves' hyperthyroidism that later progressed to Graves' ophthalmopathy. The CDR3 protein: CASSNSGGARNEQFF. The nucleotides are TGTGCCAGCAGCAATAGCGGGGGGGCCAGAAATGAGCAGTTCTTC. The full variable domain, with segments outside the CDR3 supplied by the reference TRBV11-2 and TRBJ2-1 proteins, appears as EAGVAQSPRYKIIEKRQSVAFWCNPISGHATLYWYQQILGQGPKLLIQFQNNGVVDDSQLPKDRFSAERLKGVDSTLKIQPAKLEDSAVYLCASSNSGGARNEQFFGPGTRLTVL.